This entry describes one TCR beta chain. The V and J ends lost 3 bases and 5 bases, in that order; junction bases with no gene match: 7. The CDR3 spans 15 residues. The V gene's germline CDR1 is SQVTM and CDR2 ANQGSEA. TCRdb called the 5' RACE reads again in MiXCR, with one record for every CDR3 protein. The profile shows 35,000 or so distinct CDR3 sequences, about 15% of them singletons. These data belong to a study of CD8 T cells in ankylosing spondylitis. The source material was blood. The rearrangement links TRBV29-1 to TRBJ2-1, with 10 nucleotides matching TRBD2. The sequence was obtained from a male donor with ankylosing spondylitis or in good health (not recorded which). The CDR3 sequence: CSVDPTSGENNEQFF. CDR3 bases: TGCAGCGTTGATCCCACTAGCGGGGAGAACAATGAGCAGTTCTTC.